This TCR beta chain emerged from a study of blood T cell repertoires in COVID-19. Overall study: Sites in the United States, Italy and Spain provided acute and convalescent COVID-19 samples. PBMCs, B-cell-depleted T cells, or T cells were the source of the cDNA or gDNA that made up the material.

Per the authors' pipeline: The authors estimated nucleated cell counts from reference gene primer amplification. Assay used: immunoSEQ multiplex PCR; TCRdb lists only in-frame clones, some missing. V, J and clone size are those of that table, while D and trimming were read from the DNA. Of around 150,000 clones detected, about 89% appear once; the ten largest clones hold roughly 2.8%. The V and J ends lost 4 bases and 4 bases, in that order; junction bases with no gene match: 3. Germline lookup yields CDR1 MNHEY and CDR2 SMNVEV (reference sequence). This CDR3 is 14 amino acids long. The sequence came from a man between 60 and 75 years old with acute or convalescent COVID-19. The specimen sequenced was peripheral blood. The chain joins TRBV27 to TRBJ2-3; 9 bases agree with TRBD2. The CDR3 coding sequence is TGTGCCAGCAGTTCCCGGACTAGCGCAGATACGCAGTATTTT. Its translation is CASSSRTSADTQYF.